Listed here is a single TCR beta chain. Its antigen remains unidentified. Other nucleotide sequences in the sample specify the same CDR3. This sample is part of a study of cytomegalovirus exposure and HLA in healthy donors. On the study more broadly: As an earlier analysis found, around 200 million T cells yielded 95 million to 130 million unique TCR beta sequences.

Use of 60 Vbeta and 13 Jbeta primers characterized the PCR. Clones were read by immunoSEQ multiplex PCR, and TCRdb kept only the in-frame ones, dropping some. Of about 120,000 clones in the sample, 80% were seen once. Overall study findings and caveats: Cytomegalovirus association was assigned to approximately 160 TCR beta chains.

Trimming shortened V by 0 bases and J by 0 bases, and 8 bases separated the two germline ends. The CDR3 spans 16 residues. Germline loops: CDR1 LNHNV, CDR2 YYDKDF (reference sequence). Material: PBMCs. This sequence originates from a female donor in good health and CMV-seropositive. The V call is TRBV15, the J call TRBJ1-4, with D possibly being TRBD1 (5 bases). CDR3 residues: CATSRDPGATNEKLFF. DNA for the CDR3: TGTGCCACCAGCAGAGACCCGGGGGCAACTAATGAAAAACTGTTTTTT. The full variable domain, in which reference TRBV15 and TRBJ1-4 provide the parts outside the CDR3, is DAMVIQNPRYQVTQFGKPVTLSCSQTLNHNVMYWYQQKSSQAPKLLFHYYDKDFNNEADTPDNFQSRRPNTSFCFLDIRSPGLGDTAMYLCATSRDPGATNEKLFFGSGTQLSVL.